These T cell receptor beta chains were read from a single sample in a study of shared clonotypes between healthy human individuals. TCRdb's copy holds only in-frame clones and misses some; the assay was immunoSEQ multiplex PCR. The sample lists more than 550,000 clones; about two thirds were seen once. Sequenced material: memory CD4+ T cells sorted from blood. The source is a woman younger than 45 in good health. CDR3s leave out the opening cysteine and the closing phenylalanine or tryptophan.

>TRBV29-1|TRBJ1-2
SVAGDGPGGNYGYT
>TRBV18|TRBJ1-1
ASTEGQNTEAF
>TRBV18|TRBJ2-5
ASSPRTAQETQY
>TRBV4-1|TRBJ2-3
ASSQDLTATDTQY
>TRBV11-3|TRBJ2-1
ASSLSGLAAEQF
>TRBV10-1|TRBJ2-7
ASSARGLAGRGEQY
>TRBV27|TRBJ1-2
ASSLSGRGLGDYGYT
>TRBV6-1|TRBJ1-3
ASRRGQGVNTIY
>TRBV28|TRBJ1-6
ASSSGDRFNSPLH
>TRBV4-1|TRBJ2-7
ASSPILTERNYEQY
>TRBV5-1|TRBJ1-1
ASSLVEGHTEAF
>TRBV7-9|TRBJ2-2
ASSSRTSGRENTGELF
>TRBV18|TRBJ2-1
ASSLSAKSEQF
>TRBV7-2|TRBJ2-6
ASSPTISSGANVLT
>TRBV19|TRBJ1-4
ASTWKGEKLF
>TRBV5-1|TRBJ2-1
ASSPQSVVQQF
>TRBV6-1|TRBJ2-1
ASSEAAGTYNEQF
>TRBV5-1|TRBJ1-4
ASSLARRATNEKLF
>TRBV28|TRBJ2-5
ASSTTVETQY
>TRBV4-2|TRBJ2-7
ASSQLAGGTYEQY
>TRBV6-5|TRBJ2-7
ASSYSMAYEQY
>TRBV6-1|TRBJ1-5
ASSPGTGESQPQH
>TRBV6-4|TRBJ2-7
ASRDKPGTSGPTYEQY
>TRBV27|TRBJ2-3
ASTSGRGWADTQY
>TRBV7-2|TRBJ1-4
ASKPSLGGEKLF
>TRBV6-5|TRBJ1-2
ASSEGQGLWGYT
>TRBV19|TRBJ2-7
ASSSQTDYYEQY
>TRBV7-2|TRBJ1-2
ASSFLPDYGYT
>TRBV5-4|TRBJ2-1
ASSLGKPGGSREQF
>TRBV7-7|TRBJ2-3
ASSLAGEDTQY
>TRBV19|TRBJ2-2
ASRTTRTSNTGELF
>TRBV20-1|TRBJ2-3
SAQGPATQY
>TRBV7-2|TRBJ2-7
ASSPRGGVGPYEQY
>TRBV28|TRBJ1-5
ASRLLNSNQPQH
>TRBV11-1|TRBJ2-1
ASSLSWSGAGEQF
>TRBV5-1|TRBJ1-1
ASRRDSRRTEAF
>TRBV28|TRBJ1-3
ASNAWGRGNTIY
>TRBV15|TRBJ2-5
ATSRDRGPETQY
>TRBV4-1|TRBJ2-7
ASSQGTGHFYEQY
>TRBV10-2|TRBJ2-7
ASSEVVRSYEQY
>TRBV5-4|TRBJ2-5
ASSSRTGPLGGAQY
>TRBV11-2|TRBJ2-7
ASRFTSGSSYEQY
>TRBV7-2|TRBJ2-1
ASRFTSGSDEQF
>TRBV2|TRBJ2-1
ASSAVGVSGGEQF
>TRBV25-1|TRBJ1-4
ASNRGRGKEKLF
>TRBV5-1|TRBJ2-2
ASSLGGPDTGELF
>TRBV7-9|TRBJ2-3
ASSHSGTSTDTQY
>TRBV10-2|TRBJ2-1
ASSIETGSYNEQF
>TRBV10-2|TRBJ1-6
ASSDRQGNSPLH
>TRBV5-1|TRBJ2-5
ASSFTDRAQETQY
>TRBV5-4|TRBJ1-1
ASSLTYTSGGGGTEAF
>TRBV18|TRBJ1-2
ASSPGQLRYGYT
>TRBV13|TRBJ1-3
ASSLDRAAGNTIY
>TRBV5-1|TRBJ2-2
ASSEGRGPVSGELF
>TRBV7-8|TRBJ2-1
ASSLRSGEGDEQF
>TRBV6-1|TRBJ1-2
ASSETGTAGGYT
>TRBV25-1|TRBJ2-1
ASSDGLTGKQF
>TRBV5-4|TRBJ2-5
ASSSYETQY
>TRBV5-1|TRBJ2-1
ASSLSSGQYNEQF
>TRBV7-9|TRBJ1-2
ASSLAAGQDYGYT